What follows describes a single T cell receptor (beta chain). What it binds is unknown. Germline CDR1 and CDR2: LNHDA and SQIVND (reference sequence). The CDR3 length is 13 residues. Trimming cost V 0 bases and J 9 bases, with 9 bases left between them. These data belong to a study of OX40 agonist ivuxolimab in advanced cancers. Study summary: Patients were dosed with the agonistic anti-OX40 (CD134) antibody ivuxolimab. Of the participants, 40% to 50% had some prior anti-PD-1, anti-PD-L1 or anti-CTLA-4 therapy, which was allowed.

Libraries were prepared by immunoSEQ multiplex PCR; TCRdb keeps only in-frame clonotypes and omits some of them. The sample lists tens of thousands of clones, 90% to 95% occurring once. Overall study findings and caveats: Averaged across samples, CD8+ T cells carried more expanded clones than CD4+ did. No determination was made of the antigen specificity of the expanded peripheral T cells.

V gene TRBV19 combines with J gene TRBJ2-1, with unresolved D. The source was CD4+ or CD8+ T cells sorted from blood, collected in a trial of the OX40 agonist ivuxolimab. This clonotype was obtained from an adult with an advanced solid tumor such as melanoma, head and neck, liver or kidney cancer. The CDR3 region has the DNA TGTGCCAGTAGTATAGAGAACCAGCGTGAGCAGTTCTTC. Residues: CASSIENQREQFF. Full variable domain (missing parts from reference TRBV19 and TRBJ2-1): DGGITQSPKYLFRKEGQNVTLSCEQNLNHDAMYWYRQDPGQGLRLIYYSQIVNDFQKGDIAEGYSVSREKKESFPLTVTSAQKNPTAFYLCASSIENQREQFFGPGTRLTVL.